The 24 T cell receptor beta chains below were found in one sample sequenced in a study of blood T cell repertoires in COVID-19. Sequencing was performed with immunoSEQ multiplex PCR; in TCRdb, only in-frame clones are kept and a portion is missing. The sample lists about 190,000 clones, about 86% occurring once. The sample consisted of peripheral blood. Receptors originate from a young man with active or convalescent COVID-19.

The J gene is TRBJ1-4, the V gene TRBV7-3; D may be TRBD1 (6 bases). Germline assignment: CDR1 SGHTA and CDR2 FQGTGA. This CDR3 region has 14 residues. The V end lost 5 bases, the J end lost 3 bases, and 10 bases lay between the germline ends. For the CDR3, the DNA is TGTGCCAGCAGCCCAGGGGCGGCTAATGAAAAACTGTTTTTT. Residues: CASSPGAANEKLFF.

This clone was counted once. The chain combines TRBV24-1 with TRBJ2-3; 7 bases map to TRBD2. The CDR3 length is 16 residues. The germline V gene has CDR1 KGHDR and CDR2 SFDVKD. Germline trimming cut 4 bases from V and 3 bases from J; bases unmatched to any gene: 9. DNA for the CDR3: TGTGCCACCAGTGACCCCGTCGCGGGAGCAACAGATACGCAGTATTTT. Translated, it gives CATSDPVAGATDTQYF.

The chain carries TRBV5-1 and TRBJ2-2, with 9 nucleotides matching TRBD1. Germline CDR1 is SGHRS and CDR2 is YFSETQ. This CDR3 has 15 residues. Trimming cost V 4 bases and J 7 bases; bases outside gene matches: 8. CDR3 in DNA: TGCGCCAGCAGCCAGACAGGACAGGGGAACGGGGAGCTGTTTTTT. Translation: CASSQTGQGNGELFF. The full variable domain, in which reference TRBV5-1 and TRBJ2-2 provide the parts outside the CDR3, is KAGVTQTPRYLIKTRGQQVTLSCSPISGHRSVSWYQQTPGQGLQFLFEYFSETQRNKGNFPGRFSGRQFSNSRSEMNVSTLELGDSALYLCASSQTGQGNGELFFGEGSRLTVL.

V and J are TRBV14 and TRBJ1-2, with a possible D match to TRBD1 (6 bases). Germline CDR1 SGHDN, CDR2 FVKESK. CDR3 size: 14 residues. V dropped 0 bases and J dropped 8 bases, with 13 bases sitting between them. The CDR3 DNA reads as TGTGCCAGCAGCCAAGAGCGGGGGCACGGGGGCTACACCTTC. Protein product: CASSQERGHGGYTF.

The chain uses TRBV30 and TRBJ1-3; TRBD1 matches at 7 bases. Germline V lookup: CDR1 GTSNPN, CDR2 SVGIG (reference sequence). This CDR3 is 16 amino acids long. Losses at the gene ends were 5 bases for V and 0 bases for J; bases not matched to a gene: 10. CDR3 region: CAWGGAGQSSGNTIYF. CDR3 sequence (DNA): TGTGCCTGGGGCGGCGCGGGACAGTCCTCTGGAAACACCATATATTTT.

The chain is built from TRBV20-1 and TRBJ1-4; D is uncertain. This CDR3 is 14 amino acids long. Trimming shortened V by 3 bases and J by 3 bases, and 11 bases separated the two germline ends. The germline CDR1 and CDR2 sequences are DFQATT and SNEGSKA (reference sequence). The DNA for the CDR3 is TGCAGTGCTAGTACGGGGAGTGCTAATGAAAAACTGTTTTTT. Its translation: CSASTGSANEKLFF.

The chain joins TRBV30 to TRBJ2-2; 7 nucleotides match TRBD2. After removal of 2 bases from V and 5 bases from J, the junction contained 5 bases not matched to a gene. The CDR3 sequence is 14 residues long. Germline CDR1 and CDR2: GTSNPN and SVGIG (reference sequence). The chain's CDR3 is CAWSSGVRTGELFF. The CDR3 nucleotides are TGTGCCTGGAGTAGCGGGGTTAGAACCGGGGAGCTGTTTTTT.

This clone was picked up a small number of times. The rearrangement uses TRBV5-4 and TRBJ2-5; TRBD1 matches 7 bases. Germline V gene lookup returns CDR1 SGHNT and CDR2 YYREEE (reference sequence). After removal of 7 bases from V and 4 bases from J, the junction contained 7 bases not matched to a gene. CDR3 length: 13 amino acids. The CDR3: CASWGQGVETQYF. The CDR3 DNA is TGTGCCAGCTGGGGGCAGGGGGTAGAGACCCAGTACTTC.

This clone was detected only a few times. CDR3 protein: CASSFGENTEAFF. As DNA, the CDR3 is TGTGCCAGCAGCTTCGGGGAGAACACTGAAGCTTTCTTT. The rearrangement links TRBV7-9 to TRBJ1-1, with D unclear. Germline V gene data show CDR1 as SEHNR and CDR2 as FQNEAQ (reference sequence). V was pared by 3 bases and J by 1 base, with 6 bases between. CDR3 size: 13 residues.

The table lists this clone with many counts. V gene TRBV19 combines with J gene TRBJ2-7; TRBD2 agrees at 13 bases. With V trimmed by 2 bases and J by 4 bases, 14 bases remained unmatched. The CDR3 contains 19 residues. The germline CDR1 and CDR2 sequences are LNHDA and SQIVND (reference sequence). CDR3 nucleotide sequence: TGTGCCAGTAGTATAAGGTCTGGGACTAGCGGGACTTTCTTATACGAGCAGTACTTC. Translation: CASSIRSGTSGTFLYEQYF.

This clone was seen a few times. The genes are TRBV15 and TRBJ1-1; D uncertain. This CDR3 is built from 14 residues. The V end was cut by 5 bases, the J end by 1 base, with 11 bases between. The germline V gene has CDR1 LNHNV and CDR2 YYDKDF (reference sequence). CDR3 region: CATSLQARNTEAFF. As DNA, the CDR3 is TGTGCCACCAGCCTCCAGGCAAGGAACACTGAAGCTTTCTTT.

Here the CDR3 reads CAVQGNTEAFF. The CDR3, as DNA: TGTGCCGTACAGGGGAACACTGAAGCTTTCTTT. The chain has TRBV10-3 and TRBJ1-1; TRBD1 might be the D (6 bases). Germline V gives CDR1 ENHRY, CDR2 SYGVKD. Trimming took 11 bases from V and 1 from J, leaving 8 bases between them. This CDR3 spans 11 amino acids.

This clone was seen a handful of times. The chain uses TRBV7-2 and TRBJ2-1, with 8 bases fitting TRBD2. Losses at the gene ends were 1 base for V and 6 bases for J; bases not matched to a gene: 17. Per the germline V gene, CDR1 is SGHTA and CDR2 is FQGNSA. This CDR3 is 19 amino acids long. The CDR3 DNA is TGTGCCAGCAGCTTAGTCGGGGTTGTCTCGGGGACTAGGGGCAATGAGCAGTTCTTC. It translates to CASSLVGVVSGTRGNEQFF.

The chain combines TRBV28 with TRBJ2-1; the D is unclear. The germline CDR1 and CDR2 sequences are MDHEN and SYDVKM. V dropped 3 bases and J dropped 0 bases, with 12 bases sitting between them. CDR3 size: 16 residues. CDR3 sequence reads: CASSFRVLGSYNEQFF. CDR3 coding DNA: TGTGCCAGCAGTTTCCGGGTGTTAGGCTCCTACAATGAGCAGTTCTTC.

In its sample, this clone was seen once. The V gene is TRBV5-1, the J gene TRBJ1-3; 10 nucleotides align to TRBD1. The CDR3 runs to 16 residues. J lost 7 bases, V lost 0 bases, and 7 bases had no gene match. CDR1 SGHRS and CDR2 YFSETQ come from the germline V gene. This chain's CDR3 is CASSLGIGQGDNTIYF. The CDR3 DNA reads TGCGCCAGCAGCTTGGGTATTGGACAGGGGGATAACACCATATATTTT.

The chain carries TRBV9 and TRBJ1-2; TRBD1 matches at 7 bases. From germline, CDR1 is SGDLS and CDR2 YYNGEE. This CDR3 spans 15 amino acids. V dropped 0 bases and J dropped 0; count of bases not matched to a gene: 2. DNA of the CDR3: TGTGCCAGCAGCGTAGGTGGGACAGCTAACTATGGCTACACCTTC. This codes for CASSVGGTANYGYTF.

This chain connects TRBV6-5 to TRBJ1-2; tentatively, D is TRBD1 (5 bases). Germline values: CDR1 MNHEY, CDR2 SVGAGI. The CDR3 sequence is 13 residues long. V lost 5 bases, J lost 6 bases, and 13 bases lay in between. The CDR3 DNA reads TGTGCCAGCAGTCTTGGGGGGTTGGATGGCTACACCTTC. Protein sequence: CASSLGGLDGYTF.

The chain uses TRBV3-1 (or the pseudogene TRBV3-2) and TRBJ1-6; no clear D. The length of the CDR3 is 14 residues. Germline V gives CDR1 LGHDT, CDR2 YNNKEL (reference sequence). Trimming left V 3 bases short and J 5 bases short, with 8 bases between. The CDR3 reads CASSHSRNNSPLHF. The CDR3 DNA is TGTGCCAGCAGCCACAGCAGGAATAATTCACCCCTCCACTTT.

This chain connects TRBV6-1 to TRBJ2-5, with 7 bases lining up with TRBD2. Germline V CDR1 and CDR2: MNHNS, SASEGT. Trimming removed 2 bases from V and 5 bases from J; junction bases left unmatched: 8. This CDR3 is built from 15 residues. The CDR3 loop is CASSERPGGSETQYF. CDR3 nucleotide sequence: TGTGCCAGCAGTGAACGGCCGGGGGGTAGTGAGACCCAGTACTTC.

The chain employs TRBV4-3 and TRBJ2-2; D possibly corresponds to TRBD2 (5 bases). The V and J ends lost 2 bases and 0 bases respectively, with 13 bases between them. This CDR3 is 17 amino acids long. Germline-derived CDR1 and CDR2 are LGHNA and YSLEER. CDR3 coding DNA: TGCGCCAGCAGCCAAATAGCCGGACTGTCGAACACCGGGGAGCTGTTTTTT. It specifies CASSQIAGLSNTGELFF.

CDR3 DNA sequence: TGTGCCAGCTCGCGACAGGGGAATGAAAAACTGTTTTTT. It encodes CASSRQGNEKLFF. The chain has TRBV27 and TRBJ1-4; TRBD1 matches 8 bases. Germline V gene data show CDR1 as MNHEY and CDR2 as SMNVEV (reference sequence). The CDR3 extends over 13 amino acids. Trimming at V came to 8 bases and at J to 5 bases, leaving 4 bases not matched to a gene. Complete variable domain (other parts from reference TRBV27 and TRBJ1-4): EAQVTQNPRYLITVTGKKLTVTCSQNMNHEYMSWYRQDPGLGLRQIYYSMNVEVTDKGDVPEGYKVSRKEKRNFPLILESPSPNQTSLYFCASSRQGNEKLFFGSGTQLSVL.

This clone showed up just a few times. The chain has TRBV7-9 and TRBJ2-2; tentative D call: TRBD1 (6 bases). The V and J ends lost 5 bases and 1 base respectively, with 11 bases between them. The CDR3 runs to 15 residues. The V gene's germline CDR1 is SEHNR and CDR2 FQNEAQ (reference sequence). CDR3 DNA sequence: TGTGCCAGCAGCCCCCTGACAGGGAACACCGGGGAGCTGTTTTTT. This encodes CASSPLTGNTGELFF.

The rearrangement joins TRBV11-3 to TRBJ1-1, with D maybe TRBD1 (5 bases). Germline CDR1 reads SGHNT; CDR2 reads YENEEA. The CDR3 runs 17 residues. Between the trimmed V and J ends, which lost 0 bases and 3 bases, there was a span of 17 bases. CDR3 residues: CASSLDSRVLADTEAFF. CDR3 bases: TGTGCCAGCAGCTTAGATAGCAGGGTCCTGGCGGACACTGAAGCTTTCTTT.

This chain links TRBV27 with TRBJ2-1; 12 nucleotides align to TRBD2. Per the germline V gene, CDR1 is MNHEY and CDR2 is SMNVEV (reference sequence). The V and J ends lost 5 bases and 2 bases, in that order; junction bases with no gene match: 4. The CDR3 is 16 amino acids. The CDR3 coding sequence is TGTGCCAGCAGTCCCAGACTAGCGGGAGCCTACAATGAGCAGTTCTTC. Protein: CASSPRLAGAYNEQFF.